A selection of T cell receptor beta chains follows, all from one sample in a study of blood T cell repertoires in COVID-19. Libraries were prepared by immunoSEQ multiplex PCR; TCRdb keeps only in-frame clonotypes and omits some of them. In the table there are 350,000 to 450,000 clones, 83% of which are singletons. Sequencing input: PBMCs or T cells enriched from blood (not recorded which). The receptors shown here come from a woman in her fifties or sixties who had recovered from COVID-19. The CDR3 runs from the conserved cysteine through the conserved F or W. Fields, in order: clone size, V gene, J gene, D gene, CDR3 protein, CDR3 DNA. D genes are given only for firm matches. Clone size is not always given. Where it is, it says once, few, many or a class for expanded clones.

clone size: -; V gene: TRBV6-2/TRBV6-3; J gene: TRBJ2-5; D gene: TRBD1; CDR3 protein: CASSRTGVETQYF; CDR3 DNA: TGTGCCAGCAGCAGGACAGGGGTTGAGACCCAGTACTTC
clone size: -; V gene: TRBV7-8; J gene: TRBJ2-6; D gene: -; CDR3 protein: CASSLESRGVSGANVLTF; CDR3 DNA: TGTGCCAGCAGCTTAGAATCTCGCGGGGTCTCTGGGGCCAACGTCCTGACTTTC
clone size: -; V gene: TRBV7-2; J gene: TRBJ2-2; D gene: -; CDR3 protein: CASSLTTPNTGELFF; CDR3 DNA: TGTGCCAGCAGCTTAACGACACCCAACACCGGGGAGCTGTTTTTT
clone size: once; V gene: TRBV15; J gene: TRBJ1-4; D gene: -; CDR3 protein: CATSGTNEKLFF; CDR3 DNA: TGTGCCACCTCCGGGACTAATGAAAAACTGTTTTTT
clone size: -; V gene: TRBV20-1; J gene: TRBJ1-1; D gene: -; CDR3 protein: CSARDGAAFF; CDR3 DNA: TGCAGTGCTAGAGATGGAGCGGCTTTCTTT
clone size: -; V gene: TRBV6-2/TRBV6-3; J gene: TRBJ2-7; D gene: -; CDR3 protein: CASSTRSYGKKYEQYF; CDR3 DNA: TGTGCCAGCAGTACTCGGAGTTACGGGAAGAAATACGAGCAGTACTTC
clone size: -; V gene: TRBV25-1; J gene: TRBJ2-1; D gene: TRBD2; CDR3 protein: CASSWDYYNEQFF; CDR3 DNA: TGTGCCAGCAGTTGGGACTACTACAATGAGCAGTTCTTC
clone size: -; V gene: TRBV11-3; J gene: TRBJ2-2; D gene: -; CDR3 protein: CASSQQTGELFF; CDR3 DNA: TGTGCCAGCAGCCAACAAACCGGGGAGCTGTTTTTT
clone size: few; V gene: TRBV7-9; J gene: TRBJ2-1; D gene: -; CDR3 protein: CASSLELGWREQFF; CDR3 DNA: TGTGCCAGCAGCTTAGAATTAGGGTGGAGGGAGCAGTTCTTC
clone size: -; V gene: TRBV2; J gene: TRBJ1-3; D gene: -; CDR3 protein: CASSGRGRTSSGNTIYF; CDR3 DNA: TGTGCCAGCAGTGGTAGGGGCAGGACGAGCTCTGGAAACACCATATATTTT
clone size: -; V gene: TRBV10-3; J gene: TRBJ2-7; D gene: -; CDR3 protein: CAIRQSYEQYF; CDR3 DNA: TGTGCCATCAGGCAGTCCTACGAGCAGTACTTC
clone size: -; V gene: TRBV19; J gene: TRBJ2-7; D gene: TRBD2; CDR3 protein: CASSIVYQGGTYEQYF; CDR3 DNA: TGTGCCAGTAGTATAGTGTACCAGGGAGGGACCTACGAGCAGTACTTC
clone size: -; V gene: TRBV27; J gene: TRBJ1-1; D gene: -; CDR3 protein: CASSPERNTEAFF; CDR3 DNA: TGTGCCAGCAGTCCAGAAAGGAACACTGAAGCTTTCTTT
clone size: once; V gene: TRBV6-5; J gene: TRBJ1-4; D gene: TRBD1; CDR3 protein: CASKKTGKLERKLFF; CDR3 DNA: TGTGCCAGCAAAAAGACAGGGAAGTTGGAGAGGAAACTGTTTTTT
clone size: -; V gene: TRBV19; J gene: TRBJ2-5; D gene: TRBD2; CDR3 protein: CASSMRASGGGETQYF; CDR3 DNA: TGTGCCAGTAGTATGCGGGCTAGCGGGGGTGGGGAGACCCAGTACTTC
clone size: -; V gene: TRBV7-9; J gene: TRBJ2-5; D gene: TRBD2; CDR3 protein: CASSLGTSGGIVETQYF; CDR3 DNA: TGTGCCAGCAGCTTGGGGACTAGCGGGGGGATTGTGGAGACCCAGTACTTC
clone size: -; V gene: TRBV7-9; J gene: TRBJ1-1; D gene: -; CDR3 protein: CASPGDAGTEAFF; CDR3 DNA: TGTGCCAGCCCGGGGGATGCGGGCACTGAAGCTTTCTTT
clone size: -; V gene: TRBV18; J gene: TRBJ1-1; D gene: -; CDR3 protein: CASSPREGDTEAFF; CDR3 DNA: TGTGCCAGCTCACCACGAGAGGGGGACACTGAAGCTTTCTTT
clone size: -; V gene: TRBV11-2; J gene: TRBJ1-2; D gene: -; CDR3 protein: CASSEIGGPSNYGYTF; CDR3 DNA: TGTGCCAGCAGCGAAATTGGGGGCCCCTCTAACTATGGCTACACCTTC
clone size: -; V gene: TRBV7-2; J gene: TRBJ1-1; D gene: TRBD1; CDR3 protein: CASSPGGPTEAFF; CDR3 DNA: TGTGCCAGCAGCCCAGGGGGCCCGACTGAAGCTTTCTTT
clone size: -; V gene: TRBV7-9; J gene: TRBJ2-2; D gene: -; CDR3 protein: CASRRSGSRTGELFF; CDR3 DNA: TGTGCCAGCAGGCGCAGCGGGTCGCGCACCGGGGAGCTGTTTTTT
clone size: -; V gene: TRBV30; J gene: TRBJ2-3; D gene: -; CDR3 protein: CAWSVIWGGTDTQYF; CDR3 DNA: TGTGCCTGGAGTGTAATATGGGGGGGCACAGATACGCAGTATTTT
clone size: -; V gene: TRBV3-1/TRBV3-2; J gene: TRBJ1-1; D gene: TRBD1; CDR3 protein: CASSQGGGTGATFF; CDR3 DNA: TGTGCCAGCAGCCAAGGGGGAGGGACAGGGGCAACTTTCTTT
clone size: -; V gene: TRBV5-5; J gene: TRBJ1-1; D gene: -; CDR3 protein: CASSTTETRSRNTEAFF; CDR3 DNA: TGTGCCAGCAGCACTACGGAGACTCGATCCAGGAACACTGAAGCTTTCTTT
clone size: -; V gene: TRBV2; J gene: TRBJ2-7; D gene: TRBD2; CDR3 protein: CASRPGLAGSYEQYF; CDR3 DNA: TGTGCCAGCAGGCCCGGACTAGCCGGATCCTACGAGCAGTACTTC
clone size: -; V gene: TRBV19; J gene: TRBJ2-7; D gene: TRBD1; CDR3 protein: CASSLPAGTGSVEQYF; CDR3 DNA: TGTGCCAGTTCCCTCCCGGCCGGGACAGGGTCGGTCGAGCAGTACTTC
clone size: -; V gene: TRBV9; J gene: TRBJ2-1; D gene: TRBD2; CDR3 protein: CASSVEIAGVGSEQFF; CDR3 DNA: TGTGCCAGCAGCGTAGAAATAGCGGGAGTAGGAAGTGAGCAGTTCTTC
clone size: -; V gene: TRBV7-9; J gene: TRBJ2-7; D gene: TRBD1; CDR3 protein: CASSSSDRALRSYEQYF; CDR3 DNA: TGTGCCAGCAGCTCATCAGACAGGGCGTTACGTTCCTACGAGCAGTACTTC
clone size: once; V gene: TRBV7-2; J gene: TRBJ1-2; D gene: -; CDR3 protein: CASSSQTDYANYGYTF; CDR3 DNA: TGTGCCAGCAGCTCCCAGACGGACTACGCTAACTATGGCTACACCTTC
clone size: -; V gene: TRBV19; J gene: TRBJ2-3; D gene: -; CDR3 protein: CASSIAVGFHGTQYF; CDR3 DNA: TGTGCCAGTAGTATTGCGGTAGGCTTCCACGGTACGCAGTATTTT
clone size: -; V gene: TRBV6-6; J gene: TRBJ2-7; D gene: TRBD1; CDR3 protein: CASSPHRGFTYEQYF; CDR3 DNA: TGTGCCAGCAGTCCCCACAGGGGGTTTACCTACGAGCAGTACTTC
clone size: -; V gene: TRBV6-2/TRBV6-3; J gene: TRBJ1-1; D gene: TRBD1; CDR3 protein: CASSYSTTGKLF; CDR3 DNA: TGTGCCAGCAGTTACTCGACGACAGGGAAGCTCTTT
clone size: -; V gene: TRBV19; J gene: TRBJ1-4; D gene: -; CDR3 protein: CASSPHSGTNEKLFF; CDR3 DNA: TGTGCCAGTAGTCCTCATAGCGGAACTAATGAAAAACTGTTTTTT
clone size: -; V gene: TRBV4-1; J gene: TRBJ2-7; D gene: -; CDR3 protein: CASSRGSGTNTYEQYF; CDR3 DNA: TGCGCCAGCAGCCGGGGAAGCGGAACGAATACCTACGAGCAGTACTTC
clone size: -; V gene: TRBV2; J gene: TRBJ1-2; D gene: TRBD1; CDR3 protein: CANSATGGNYGYTF; CDR3 DNA: TGTGCCAACTCTGCGACAGGGGGCAACTATGGCTACACCTTC
clone size: -; V gene: TRBV7-2; J gene: TRBJ2-7; D gene: -; CDR3 protein: CASSEQGFYEQYF; CDR3 DNA: TGTGCCAGCAGCGAACAGGGTTTCTACGAGCAGTACTTC
clone size: -; V gene: TRBV15; J gene: TRBJ1-2; D gene: TRBD1; CDR3 protein: CATSRVPGQASSYGYTF; CDR3 DNA: TGTGCCACCAGCAGAGTCCCGGGACAGGCCTCGTCCTATGGCTACACCTTC
clone size: -; V gene: TRBV19; J gene: TRBJ1-2; D gene: -; CDR3 protein: CASSSGQRWGYTF; CDR3 DNA: TGTGCCAGTAGTTCCGGACAGCGGTGGGGCTACACCTTC
clone size: -; V gene: TRBV9; J gene: TRBJ1-5; D gene: TRBD1; CDR3 protein: CASSPGQEFSNQPQHF; CDR3 DNA: TGTGCCAGCAGCCCGGGACAGGAATTTAGCAATCAGCCCCAGCATTTT
clone size: medium-sized; V gene: TRBV21-1; J gene: TRBJ1-2; D gene: -; CDR3 protein: CASSERQGATTFGGYTF; CDR3 DNA: TGTGCCAGCAGCGAAAGACAGGGGGCCACTACCTTCGGTGGCTACACCTTC
clone size: -; V gene: TRBV6-2/TRBV6-3; J gene: TRBJ1-1; D gene: -; CDR3 protein: CASSETRGLGLMNTEAFF; CDR3 DNA: TGTGCCAGCAGCGAGACACGAGGACTGGGACTCATGAACACTGAAGCTTTCTTT